The TCR beta chain described here comes from a study of T cell responses to AZD1222 COVID-19 vaccine. Study-wide results and caveats: Donors in the cohort were predominantly white British and more often female, and clonal diversity was possibly underestimated. Nearly half of the spike-specific TCRs reportedly recognize variant regions that carry no mutations. No day 14 peak samples; only post-peak repertoires were characterized. At baseline, just a handful of AZD1222 recipients tested seropositive.

Some clones are missing from TCRdb's copy, which holds only in-frame ones; the method was immunoSEQ multiplex PCR. The data show around 150,000 clones, with about 90% seen just once and 5% to 6.5% held by the top ten. On this clone: Its antigen is undetermined.

Germline V gene data show CDR1 as SGHTS and CDR2 as YDEGEE. The V and J ends lost 3 bases and 4 bases, in that order; junction bases with no gene match: 6. The CDR3 runs to 16 residues. The chain employs TRBV5-8 and TRBJ2-3; 12 nucleotides align to TRBD2. The source was peripheral blood, collected 28 days after the second AZD1222 dose. The clonotype comes from an adult who received the AZD1222 COVID-19 vaccine. The CDR3 reads CASSSRSSGRADTQYF. The CDR3 bases are TGTGCCAGCAGCTCCCGGTCTAGCGGGAGGGCAGATACGCAGTATTTT.